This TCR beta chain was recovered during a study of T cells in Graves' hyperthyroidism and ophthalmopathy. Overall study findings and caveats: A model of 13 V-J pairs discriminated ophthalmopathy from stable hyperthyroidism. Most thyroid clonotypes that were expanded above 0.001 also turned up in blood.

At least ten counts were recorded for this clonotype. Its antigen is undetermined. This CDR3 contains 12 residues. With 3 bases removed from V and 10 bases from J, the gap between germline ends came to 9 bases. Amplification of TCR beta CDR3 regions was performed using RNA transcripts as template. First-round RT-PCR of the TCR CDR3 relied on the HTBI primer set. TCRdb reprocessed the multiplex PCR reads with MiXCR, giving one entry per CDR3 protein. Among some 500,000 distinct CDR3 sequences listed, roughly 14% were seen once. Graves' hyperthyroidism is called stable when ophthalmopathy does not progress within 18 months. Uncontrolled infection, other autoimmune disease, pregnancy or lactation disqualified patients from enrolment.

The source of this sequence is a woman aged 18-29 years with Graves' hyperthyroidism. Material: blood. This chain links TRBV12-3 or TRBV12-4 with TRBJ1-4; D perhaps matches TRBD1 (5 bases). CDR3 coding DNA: TGTGCCAGCAGTTTCCCGGGGGGAAAACTGTTTTTT. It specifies CASSFPGGKLFF.